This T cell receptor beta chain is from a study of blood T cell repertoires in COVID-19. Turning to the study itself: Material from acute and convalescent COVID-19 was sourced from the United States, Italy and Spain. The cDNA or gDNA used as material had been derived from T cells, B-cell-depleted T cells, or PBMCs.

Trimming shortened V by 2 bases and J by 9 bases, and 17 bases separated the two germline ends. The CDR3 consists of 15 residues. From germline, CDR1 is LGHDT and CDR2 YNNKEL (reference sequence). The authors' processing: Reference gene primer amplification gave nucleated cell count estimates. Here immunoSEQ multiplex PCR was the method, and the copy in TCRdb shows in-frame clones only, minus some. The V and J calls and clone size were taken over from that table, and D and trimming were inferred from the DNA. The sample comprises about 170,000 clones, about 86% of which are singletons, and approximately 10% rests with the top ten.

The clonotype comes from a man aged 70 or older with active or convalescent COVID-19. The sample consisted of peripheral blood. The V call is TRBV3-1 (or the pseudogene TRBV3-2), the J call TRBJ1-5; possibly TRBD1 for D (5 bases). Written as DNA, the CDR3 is TGTGCCAGCAGCCAAACAGGCCCCGTCCCGGGGCCCCAGCATTTT. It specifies CASSQTGPVPGPQHF.